The rows below give T cell receptor beta chains drawn from one sample of a study of Graves' ophthalmopathy and Graves' hyperthyroidism. TCRdb analysed the multiplex PCR reads with MiXCR anew, one entry per CDR3 protein. The table lists approximately 1.2 million distinct CDR3 sequences, about 38% of them singletons. Sample: peripheral blood or thyroid tissue (not recorded which). The receptors come from an adult man with Graves' hyperthyroidism. Both conserved end residues are part of each CDR3.

j_gene: TRBJ1-5; v_gene: TRBV12-3/TRBV12-4; CDR3aa: CASSLGSTSQPQHF
j_gene: TRBJ2-5; v_gene: TRBV2; CDR3aa: CASSAFQGQETQYF
j_gene: TRBJ1-4; v_gene: TRBV6-1; CDR3aa: CASTQGGGGGKLFF
j_gene: TRBJ1-1; v_gene: TRBV7-2; CDR3aa: CASSPGQDRNTETFF
j_gene: TRBJ1-1; v_gene: TRBV29-1; CDR3aa: CSLRDGAEAFF
j_gene: TRBJ2-5; v_gene: TRBV3-1; CDR3aa: CATGGQTQYF
j_gene: TRBJ1-6; v_gene: TRBV11-2; CDR3aa: CASSYGREGLYNSPLHF
j_gene: TRBJ2-5; v_gene: TRBV7-9; CDR3aa: CASSTRQGEETQYF
j_gene: TRBJ2-2; v_gene: TRBV20-1; CDR3aa: CSAATTGNTGELFF
j_gene: TRBJ1-2; v_gene: TRBV4-1; CDR3aa: CASSQSLTISGYGYTF
j_gene: TRBJ1-5; v_gene: TRBV15; CDR3aa: CATSSRSNQPQHF
j_gene: TRBJ2-7; v_gene: TRBV29-1; CDR3aa: CSVVSRPYEQYF
j_gene: TRBJ2-7; v_gene: TRBV7-2; CDR3aa: CASSTTTLWSDEQYF
j_gene: TRBJ2-7; v_gene: TRBV28; CDR3aa: CASSGRVQYF
j_gene: TRBJ1-1; v_gene: TRBV6-5; CDR3aa: CASARALNTEAFF
j_gene: TRBJ2-5; v_gene: TRBV7-8; CDR3aa: CASSLTLTQETQYF
j_gene: TRBJ2-7; v_gene: TRBV5-1; CDR3aa: CASSFGLAALYEQYF
j_gene: TRBJ1-2; v_gene: TRBV9; CDR3aa: CASSSNILHNYGYTF
j_gene: TRBJ1-4; v_gene: TRBV20-1; CDR3aa: CSASDRGNEKLFF
j_gene: TRBJ2-6; v_gene: TRBV19; CDR3aa: CASSGPRQRSGANVLTF
j_gene: TRBJ2-2; v_gene: TRBV7-9; CDR3aa: CASSTPTGPNTGELFF
j_gene: TRBJ1-1; v_gene: TRBV4-1; CDR3aa: CASRQQGLVNTEAFF
j_gene: TRBJ2-2; v_gene: TRBV29-1; CDR3aa: CSVAGGGRTGELFF
j_gene: TRBJ2-7; v_gene: TRBV5-6; CDR3aa: CAVGQGGTYEQYF
j_gene: TRBJ2-2; v_gene: TRBV29-1; CDR3aa: CSVEDPNTGELFF
j_gene: TRBJ2-6; v_gene: TRBV4-1; CDR3aa: CASSQDDSGANVLTF
j_gene: TRBJ2-7; v_gene: TRBV20-1; CDR3aa: CSAIVPGLAGNPYEQYF
j_gene: TRBJ1-1; v_gene: TRBV6-5; CDR3aa: CASSSPTRGTEAFF
j_gene: TRBJ2-5; v_gene: TRBV29-1; CDR3aa: CSVSRQGETQYF
j_gene: TRBJ2-7; v_gene: TRBV19; CDR3aa: CASSGTGIGYEQYF
j_gene: TRBJ1-2; v_gene: TRBV11-2; CDR3aa: CASSLGAMETGSGYTF
j_gene: TRBJ2-5; v_gene: TRBV20-1; CDR3aa: CSAVPQGARETQYF
j_gene: TRBJ1-4; v_gene: TRBV6-6; CDR3aa: CASSYSVLINEKLFF
j_gene: TRBJ2-7; v_gene: TRBV11-2; CDR3aa: CASSLAPGLAGGAYEQYF
j_gene: TRBJ1-1; v_gene: TRBV5-4; CDR3aa: CASSLDRATEAFF
j_gene: TRBJ1-2; v_gene: TRBV11-2; CDR3aa: CASSPIPGTGRYGYTF
j_gene: TRBJ1-1; v_gene: TRBV9; CDR3aa: CASSPNLGPNTEAFF
j_gene: TRBJ2-2; v_gene: TRBV10-3; CDR3aa: CASTTTGGLAVLGELFF
j_gene: TRBJ2-7; v_gene: TRBV11-1; CDR3aa: CASSVANDYEQYF
j_gene: TRBJ2-7; v_gene: TRBV7-9; CDR3aa: CASSQDRDTGATYEQYF
j_gene: TRBJ1-1; v_gene: TRBV10-3; CDR3aa: CAIRQTTGHTEAFF
j_gene: TRBJ2-7; v_gene: TRBV10-2; CDR3aa: CATTRDSAYEQYF
j_gene: TRBJ1-1; v_gene: TRBV14; CDR3aa: CASSQDRWMTAFF
j_gene: TRBJ1-1; v_gene: TRBV5-6; CDR3aa: CASSSGTGFVEAFF
j_gene: TRBJ1-2; v_gene: TRBV7-9; CDR3aa: CASSFDRGIYGYTF
j_gene: TRBJ2-7; v_gene: TRBV3-1; CDR3aa: CASRAWTGATYEQYF
j_gene: TRBJ1-1; v_gene: TRBV19; CDR3aa: CASSKEVGNTEAFF
j_gene: TRBJ2-5; v_gene: TRBV10-3; CDR3aa: CAISEFRGQQETQYF
j_gene: TRBJ1-2; v_gene: TRBV29-1; CDR3aa: CSVEQGGSGYTF
j_gene: TRBJ2-2; v_gene: TRBV29-1; CDR3aa: CSVGLGQGSTGELFF
j_gene: TRBJ2-2; v_gene: TRBV9; CDR3aa: CASSAYLAGGRTGELFF
j_gene: TRBJ1-5; v_gene: TRBV12-3/TRBV12-4; CDR3aa: CASSGQGVGVIRNQPQHF
j_gene: TRBJ2-2; v_gene: TRBV7-6; CDR3aa: CASSLAAGLAGELFF